A selection of T cell receptor beta chains follows, all from one sample in a study of blood T cell repertoires in COVID-19. Some clones are missing from TCRdb's copy, which holds only in-frame ones; the method was immunoSEQ multiplex PCR. This table holds around 270,000 clones, around 89% found once. The sequenced material came from peripheral blood. The receptor source for this set is a man aged 35 to 55 with acute or convalescent COVID-19. CDR3s include the opening cysteine and the closing phenylalanine or tryptophan. The D gene is left open where the match is weak. Clone sizes are given selectively: once, few, many, or a class where the clone is expanded.

>-|TRBD1|TRBJ1-2|TRBV3-1/TRBV3-2
CASSAGQANTF
TGTGCCAGCAGCGCGGGACAGGCCAACACCTTC
>-|-|TRBJ2-1|TRBV4-2
CASSRKTRDLDNEQFF
TGTGCCAGCAGCCGAAAGACCCGGGACTTGGACAATGAGCAGTTCTTC
>-|-|TRBJ2-7|TRBV7-9
CASSPTFRDNSYEQYF
TGTGCCAGCAGCCCTACCTTCCGGGACAACTCCTACGAGCAGTACTTC
>-|-|TRBJ2-7|TRBV4-1
CASSPGGGEIYEQYF
TGCGCCAGCAGCCCAGGCGGAGGAGAGATCTACGAGCAGTACTTC
>-|TRBD2|TRBJ2-1|TRBV11-2
CASSFTSGGGNEQFF
TGTGCCAGCAGCTTTACTAGCGGGGGAGGGAATGAGCAGTTCTTC
>-|TRBD2|TRBJ2-5|TRBV5-6
CASSLVGLAGVVGQETQYF
TGTGCCAGCAGCTTGGTAGGACTAGCGGGGGTAGTAGGGCAAGAGACCCAGTACTTC
>-|-|TRBJ1-6|TRBV5-8
CASSGGHGGVDYNSPLHF
TGTGCCAGCAGCGGGGGTCATGGGGGCGTCGACTATAATTCACCCCTCCACTTT
>-|-|TRBJ1-1|TRBV6-1
CASQGWENTEAFF
TGTGCCTCCCAGGGCTGGGAAAACACTGAAGCTTTCTTT
>-|-|TRBJ2-1|TRBV24-1
CATSDSTRDWSSYNEQFF
TGTGCCACCAGTGATTCAACCCGGGACTGGAGCTCCTACAATGAGCAGTTCTTC
>-|TRBD1|TRBJ1-2|TRBV10-2
CASSPPTGWDGYTF
TGCGCCAGCAGCCCGCCGACAGGGTGGGATGGCTACACCTTC
>-|TRBD1|TRBJ2-7|TRBV18
CASSPGQGDEQYF
TGTGCCAGCTCACCGGGACAGGGCGACGAGCAGTACTTC
>-|-|TRBJ1-2|TRBV7-2
CASTLTGNLGYTF
TGTGCCAGCACCCTAACAGGGAATCTTGGCTACACCTTC
>-|TRBD2|TRBJ2-1|TRBV5-1
CASSFAGGAYNEQFF
TGCGCCAGCAGCTTTGCGGGGGGGGCCTACAATGAGCAGTTCTTC
>-|TRBD2|TRBJ2-5|TRBV11-2
CASSRGGGETQYF
TGTGCCAGCAGCCGCGGGGGGGGAGAGACCCAGTACTTC
>once|-|TRBJ2-1|TRBV10-2
CASSEWTYTNEQFF
TGCGCCAGCAGTGAGTGGACTTATACCAATGAGCAGTTCTTC
>-|-|TRBJ1-6|TRBV28
CASSPTRRNNSPLHF
TGTGCCAGCAGCCCCACGCGGAGGAATAATTCACCCCTCCACTTT
>-|-|TRBJ1-4|TRBV4-1
CASSQPSGQGGEKLFF
TGCGCCAGCAGCCAACCCTCGGGGCAGGGAGGGGAAAAACTGTTTTTT
>few|-|TRBJ1-2|TRBV3-1/TRBV3-2
CASSLGPEGYGYTF
TGTGCCAGCAGCCTTGGGCCCGAGGGCTATGGCTACACCTTC
>-|-|TRBJ1-3|TRBV12-3/TRBV12-4
CASTFAGNTIYF
TGTGCCAGCACCTTCGCTGGAAACACCATATATTTT
>-|TRBD2|TRBJ2-5|TRBV5-4
CASSLGRTSGGYQETQYF
TGTGCCAGCAGCTTGGGAAGGACTAGCGGGGGGTACCAAGAGACCCAGTACTTC
>-|-|TRBJ2-7|TRBV7-2
CASSPAYESIKYF
TGTGCCAGCAGCCCCGCCTACGAGTCGATTAAGTACTTC
>-|-|TRBJ1-5|TRBV15
CATSRGAGRQPQHF
TGTGCCACCAGCAGAGGGGCAGGGCGACAGCCCCAGCATTTT
>-|-|TRBJ1-4|TRBV5-4
CASSPTGVLGEKLFF
TGTGCCAGCAGCCCCACGGGGGTTTTAGGTGAAAAACTGTTTTTT
>-|-|TRBJ1-2|TRBV3-1/TRBV3-2
CASSHRQAYGYTF
TGTGCCAGCAGCCACCGCCAGGCCTATGGCTACACCTTC
>once|-|TRBJ1-2|TRBV9
CASTRGGGRIGEGYTF
TGTGCCAGCACCCGAGGGGGAGGGAGGATAGGGGAAGGCTACACCTTC
>few|-|TRBJ1-2|TRBV6-1
CASSEGTDRYGYTF
TGTGCCAGCAGTGAAGGGACAGACCGCTATGGCTACACCTTC
>-|TRBD1|TRBJ2-3|TRBV24-1
CATSGTADRGHGTQYF
TGTGCCACCAGTGGAACTGCGGACAGGGGGCATGGTACGCAGTATTTT
>-|-|TRBJ1-1|TRBV10-3
CAISESIQPNTEAFF
TGTGCCATCAGTGAGTCTATACAGCCGAACACTGAAGCTTTCTTT
>-|TRBD1|TRBJ1-2|TRBV7-2
CASSLAPSTGPSYGYTF
TGTGCCAGCAGCTTAGCCCCTTCGACAGGGCCGTCCTATGGCTACACCTTC
>few|-|TRBJ1-1|TRBV4-1
CASSQDRSGGTEAFF
TGCGCCAGCAGCCAAGATCGGTCGGGGGGCACTGAAGCTTTCTTT
>-|-|TRBJ1-2|TRBV29-1
CSADDGAGGYTF
TGCAGCGCGGACGACGGGGCGGGAGGCTACACCTTC
>-|-|TRBJ2-4|TRBV11-1
CASSLFRGSTKNIQYF
TGTGCCAGCAGCTTATTCAGGGGAAGTACCAAAAACATTCAGTACTTC
>-|-|TRBJ1-2|TRBV20-1
CSADPSGYTF
TGCAGTGCTGATCCGAGTGGCTACACCTTC
>-|-|TRBJ2-7|TRBV2
CASSGQVPYEQYF
TGTGCCAGCAGTGGACAGGTCCCCTACGAGCAGTACTTC
>-|-|TRBJ1-1|TRBV11-2
CASSLKVEGTTEAFF
TGTGCCAGCAGCTTAAAGGTGGAAGGGACAACTGAAGCTTTCTTT
>-|TRBD2|TRBJ2-5|TRBV25-1
CASSDPGGPGETQYF
TGTGCCAGCAGTGATCCGGGGGGGCCGGGGGAGACCCAGTACTTC
>-|-|TRBJ1-5|TRBV14
CASSPSYSNQPQHF
TGTGCCAGCAGCCCCTCCTATAGCAATCAGCCCCAGCATTTT